A single sample is the source of the 8 T cell receptor beta chains below, sequenced in a study of cytomegalovirus exposure and HLA in healthy donors. Primers: 60 Vbeta forward and 13 Jbeta reverse. Some clones are missing from TCRdb's copy, which holds only in-frame ones; the method was immunoSEQ multiplex PCR. Of more than 150,000 clones in the sample, 80% to 85% were seen once. The sample taken for sequencing was PBMCs. These receptors came from a woman in her late teens or twenties in good health and CMV-seropositive.

DNA of the CDR3: TGTGCCAGCCTCCCCCGGGAGACTAGCACAGATACGCAGTATTTT. Translated: CASLPRETSTDTQYF. The rearrangement joins TRBV28 to TRBJ2-3, with D perhaps matching TRBD2 (6 bases). With 8 bases removed from V and 0 bases from J, the gap between germline ends came to 15 bases. Germline-derived CDR1 and CDR2 are MDHEN and SYDVKM. There are 15 residues in the CDR3.

V and J are TRBV6-1 and TRBJ2-1, with a weak D call TRBD2 (5 bases). Germline CDR1 is MNHNS and CDR2 is SASEGT. This CDR3 has 14 residues. V dropped 0 bases and J dropped 2 bases, with 5 bases sitting between them. The CDR3 sequence: CASSEAGAYNEQFF. The CDR3 nucleotides read TGTGCCAGCAGTGAAGCGGGAGCCTACAATGAGCAGTTCTTC.

This sequence joins TRBV7-9 and TRBJ1-1; D unresolved. CDR3 length: 15 residues. Looked up from germline, CDR1 is SEHNR and CDR2 is FQNEAQ (reference sequence). CDR3 loop: CAAEAAREMNTEAFF. CDR3 coding DNA: TGTGCGGCGGAGGCAGCAAGAGAAATGAACACTGAAGCTTTCTTT.

The V and J genes are TRBV12-5 and TRBJ1-2; D might be TRBD1 (6 bases). The CDR3 is made up of 14 amino acids. Germline V gives CDR1 LGHNT, CDR2 FRNRAP. Trimming stripped 4 bases from V and 2 bases from J, with 11 bases between. CDR3 in amino acids: CASGSRTENYGYTF. CDR3 sequence (DNA): TGTGCTAGTGGTTCCCGGACAGAAAACTATGGCTACACCTTC.

J is TRBJ1-1 and V is TRBV7-2, with 7 bases fitting TRBD1. Looked up from germline, CDR1 is SGHTA and CDR2 is FQGNSA. V shed 5 bases, J shed 4 bases, and the junction held 4 bases outside the gene matches. The CDR3 has 13 amino acids. The CDR3 DNA reads TGTGCCAGCAGCCGAGACAGGGCCACTGAAGCTTTCTTT. Protein sequence: CASSRDRATEAFF.

This clone was counted a few times. The CDR3, as DNA: TGTGCCAGCAGTGCTCCCTTTTTTGACAGGGCGGCCGGGGAGCTGTTTTTT. Its translation is CASSAPFFDRAAGELFF. The chain carries TRBV2 and TRBJ2-2; 7 bases match TRBD1. CDR1 and CDR2 (germline): SNHLY, FYNNEI. This CDR3 is built from 17 residues. V lost 4 bases to trimming and J lost 6 bases; unmatched junction nucleotides: 14. The whole variable domain, filled in from reference TRBV2 and TRBJ2-2, reads EPEVTQTPSHQVTQMGQEVILRCVPISNHLYFYWYRQILGQKVEFLVSFYNNEISEKSEIFDDQFSVERPDGSNFTLKIRSTKLEDSAMYFCASSAPFFDRAAGELFFGEGSRLTVL.

The rearrangement uses TRBV7-2 and TRBJ2-2; 9 bases fit TRBD2. The V gene's germline CDR1 is SGHTA and CDR2 FQGNSA. Trimming at V came to 1 base and at J to 6 bases, leaving 12 bases not matched to a gene. The CDR3 is 18 amino acids. The CDR3: CASSLGLAGPKASGELFF. CDR3 DNA: TGTGCCAGCAGCTTAGGTCTAGCGGGGCCCAAGGCGTCCGGGGAGCTGTTTTTT.

The chain links TRBV19 to TRBJ2-3; 9 nucleotides agree with TRBD2. V lost 3 bases to trimming and J lost 2 bases; unmatched junction nucleotides: 3. Germline CDR1 and CDR2: LNHDA and SQIVND (reference sequence). This CDR3 has 15 amino acids. The CDR3 nucleotides read TGTGCCAGTAGTATCCAGCGGGGGGACACAGATACGCAGTATTTT. This sequence encodes CASSIQRGDTDTQYF.